A selection of T cell receptor beta chains follows, all from one sample in a study of regulatory T cells in long-lasting Graves disease. One entry per CDR3 protein, called by TCRdb with MiXCR from the multiplex PCR reads. The table has fewer than 650,000 distinct CDR3 sequences, about 16% seen once. These same records also appear under a second study, on T cells in Graves' hyperthyroidism and ophthalmopathy.

Source: peripheral blood mononuclear cells (PBMCs), taken at new diagnosis, from a patient treated with antithyroid drugs. All receptors derive from a man aged 18 to 30 with Graves disease. CDR3s include the opening cysteine and the closing phenylalanine or tryptophan. D genes are given only for firm matches. The size field is filled for only some rows; it gives once, few, many or a size class.

j_gene | abundance | v_gene | len | d_gene | CDR3aa | CDR3nt
TRBJ2-5 | . | TRBV5-6 | 16 | TRBD1 | CASSFLQGAVQETQYF | TGTGCCAGCAGCTTTTTACAGGGGGCGGTACAAGAGACCCAGTACTTC
TRBJ1-4 | few | TRBV3-1 | 17 | . | CASSQDWTTGSGEKLFF | TGTGCCAGCAGCCAAGATTGGACGACAGGTTCGGGTGAAAAACTGTTTTTT
TRBJ1-5 | few | TRBV28 | 14 | . | CASRPGPFNQPQHF | TGTGCCAGCAGACCCGGGCCCTTCAATCAGCCCCAGCATTTT
TRBJ2-7 | . | TRBV9 | 16 | TRBD2 | CASSVERGGRGYEQYF | TGTGCCAGCAGCGTAGAACGGGGCGGGAGGGGCTACGAGCAGTACTTC
TRBJ2-5 | many | TRBV29-1 | 12 | . | CSVEAGYETQYF | TGCAGCGTTGAAGCAGGGTACGAGACCCAGTACTTC
TRBJ1-1 | many | TRBV18 | 14 | . | CASSRSGVSTEAFF | TGTGCCAGCTCACGATCAGGGGTGAGCACTGAAGCTTTCTTT
TRBJ2-5 | . | TRBV12-3/TRBV12-4 | 17 | TRBD2 | CASSLRTSGRAEETQYF | TGTGCCAGCAGTTTAAGGACTAGCGGGAGGGCCGAAGAGACCCAGTACTTC
TRBJ2-1 | . | TRBV6-2/TRBV6-3 | 13 | . | CASTKDIYNEQFF | TGTGCCAGCACCAAGGACATCTACAATGAGCAGTTCTTC
TRBJ2-1 | many | TRBV27 | 15 | . | CASSGREHIYNEQFF | TGTGCCAGCTCCGGGCGCGAGCATATCTACAATGAGCAGTTCTTC
TRBJ1-5 | . | TRBV20-1 | 16 | . | CSATNRSFYSNQPQHF | TGCAGTGCTACCAATCGGAGTTTCTATAGCAATCAGCCCCAGCATTTT
TRBJ1-1 | few | TRBV5-8 | 14 | . | CASSLLGQYTEAFF | TGTGCCAGCAGCTTGTTAGGGCAGTACACTGAAGCTTTCTTT
TRBJ2-1 | many | TRBV5-1 | 13 | . | CASSLAYDNEQFF | TGCGCCAGCAGCTTGGCCTACGACAATGAGCAGTTCTTC
TRBJ2-1 | few | TRBV7-3 | 18 | TRBD2 | CASSVGTSGRARFNEQFF | TGTGCCAGCAGCGTCGGGACTAGCGGGAGGGCCAGGTTCAATGAGCAGTTCTTC
TRBJ2-5 | few | TRBV29-1 | 13 | . | CSVERDRGETQYF | TGCAGCGTTGAAAGGGACCGGGGCGAGACCCAGTACTTC
TRBJ2-2 | few | TRBV12-3/TRBV12-4 | 16 | TRBD1 | CASSPRTGGNTGELFF | TGTGCCAGCAGTCCACGGACAGGGGGCAACACCGGGGAGCTGTTTTTT
TRBJ2-1 | . | TRBV5-1 | 16 | . | CARAFRASLLYNEQFF | TGCGCCAGAGCCTTCAGGGCTTCGCTTTTGTACAATGAGCAGTTCTTC
TRBJ2-5 | many | TRBV12-3/TRBV12-4 | 14 | . | CASSSRGRRETQYF | TGTGCCAGCAGTTCCCGGGGAAGGCGGGAGACCCAGTACTTC
TRBJ2-3 | few | TRBV5-1 | 17 | . | CASSSGTSGTITDTQYF | TGCGCCAGCAGTTCTGGGACATCGGGGACCATCACAGATACGCAGTATTTT
TRBJ2-2 | many | TRBV6-1 | 13 | . | CASRPRGPGELFF | TGTGCCAGCAGACCGAGGGGCCCCGGGGAGCTGTTTTTT
TRBJ1-5 | few | TRBV27 | 16 | . | CASSLFGGPSNQPQHF | TGTGCCAGCAGTTTATTTGGCGGTCCAAGCAATCAGCCCCAGCATTTT
TRBJ2-1 | few | TRBV4-1 | 16 | TRBD2 | CASSQPTSGRGNEQFF | TGCGCCAGCAGCCAGCCGACTAGCGGGAGGGGGAATGAGCAGTTCTTC
TRBJ2-5 | many | TRBV11-2 | 16 | TRBD2 | CTSSLPGGPSLETQYF | TGTACCAGCAGCTTGCCGGGAGGGCCCTCGTTAGAGACCCAGTACTTC
TRBJ2-3 | many | TRBV20-1 | 14 | . | CSARGGGTADTQYF | TGCAGTGCTAGAGGCGGCGGAACGGCAGATACGCAGTATTTT
TRBJ1-2 | . | TRBV29-1 | 17 | . | CSVYDQGTSGHNYGYTF | TGCAGCGTTTACGATCAAGGGACCTCAGGGCACAACTATGGCTACACCTTC
TRBJ2-1 | few | TRBV20-1 | 13 | . | CSAREYSYNEQFF | TGCAGTGCTCGGGAGTACTCCTACAATGAGCAGTTCTTC
TRBJ1-2 | few | TRBV30 | 14 | . | CAWRWIAPNYGYTF | TGTGCCTGGAGGTGGATTGCCCCTAACTATGGCTACACCTTC
TRBJ2-7 | . | TRBV27 | 15 | TRBD2 | CASKGTSGSSYEQYF | TGTGCCAGCAAGGGGACTAGCGGGAGCTCCTACGAGCAGTACTTC
TRBJ2-1 | many | TRBV11-2 | 16 | TRBD2 | CASSLAALAGDNEQFF | TGTGCCAGCAGCTTAGCGGCTCTGGCGGGAGACAATGAGCAGTTCTTC
TRBJ2-1 | . | TRBV6-1 | 13 | TRBD2 | CATRGAGAYEQFF | TGTGCCACCCGGGGAGCGGGAGCCTATGAGCAGTTCTTC
TRBJ1-4 | many | TRBV27 | 14 | . | CASSLSRQNEKLFF | TGTGCCAGCAGTTTATCCCGTCAAAATGAAAAACTGTTTTTT
TRBJ1-5 | . | TRBV11-2 | 14 | . | CASSLRPFNEPQHF | TGTGCCAGCAGCCTACGTCCCTTCAACGAGCCCCAGCATTTT